This TCR beta chain was sequenced during a study of T cell repertoires in cytomegalovirus infection. In TCRdb, the reads were re-called with MiXCR into one record per CDR3 protein. The sample shows around 180,000 distinct CDR3 sequences, under 25% of them seen only once. The V gene's germline CDR1 is DFQATT and CDR2 SNEGSKA (reference sequence). Trimming removed 0 bases from V and 3 bases from J, with 17 bases in between. The CDR3 extends over 16 amino acids. The specimen sequenced was PBMCs. The J gene is TRBJ1-2, the V gene TRBV20-1; D uncertain. This receptor was taken from a human donor in good health (CMV status not recorded). Some clones in this sample may be carry-over from other donors' samples. CDR3 amino acids: CSARDSRTPRDYGYTF. The CDR3 DNA reads TGCAGTGCTAGAGATTCAAGGACCCCGAGAGACTATGGCTACACCTTC.